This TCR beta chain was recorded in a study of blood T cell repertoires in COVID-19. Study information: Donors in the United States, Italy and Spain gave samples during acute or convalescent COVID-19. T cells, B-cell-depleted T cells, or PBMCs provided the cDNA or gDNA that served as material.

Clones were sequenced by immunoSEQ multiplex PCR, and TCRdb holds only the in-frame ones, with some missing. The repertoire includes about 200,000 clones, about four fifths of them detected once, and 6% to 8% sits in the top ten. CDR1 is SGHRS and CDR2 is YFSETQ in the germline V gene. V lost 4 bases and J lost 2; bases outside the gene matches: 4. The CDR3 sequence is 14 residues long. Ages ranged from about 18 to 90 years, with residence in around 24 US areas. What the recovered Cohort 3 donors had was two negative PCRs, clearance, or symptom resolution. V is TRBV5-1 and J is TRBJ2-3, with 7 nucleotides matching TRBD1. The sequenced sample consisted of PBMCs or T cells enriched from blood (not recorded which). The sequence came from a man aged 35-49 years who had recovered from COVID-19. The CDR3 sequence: CASSVTGFTDTQYF. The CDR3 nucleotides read TGCGCCAGCAGCGTGACAGGGTTCACAGATACGCAGTATTTT. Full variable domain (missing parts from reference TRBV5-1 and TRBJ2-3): KAGVTQTPRYLIKTRGQQVTLSCSPISGHRSVSWYQQTPGQGLQFLFEYFSETQRNKGNFPGRFSGRQFSNSRSEMNVSTLELGDSALYLCASSVTGFTDTQYFGPGTRLTVL.